The present TCR beta chain was sequenced within a study of CD8 T cells in ankylosing spondylitis. Note on this clonotype: Its antigen is not identified.

Study-wide points: As reported, disease-linked clones showed significant enrichment in matched ankylosing spondylitis synovial fluid. Ankylosing spondylitis blood seemed to carry a telltale TCR beta motif made of several highly homologous variants. In peripheral blood, disease-linked CD8+ clones occurred at relatively low frequencies.

The germline V gene has CDR1 SGHAT and CDR2 FQNNGV. V dropped 4 bases and J dropped 8 bases, with 8 bases sitting between them. This CDR3 region has 11 residues. TCR beta libraries were made by quantitative 5'-RACE with molecular barcodes. TCRdb called the 5' RACE reads again in MiXCR, with one record for every CDR3 protein. This table holds 150,000 to 250,000 distinct CDR3 sequences, 9.5% to 15% found once. The V gene is TRBV11-2, the J gene TRBJ1-1; D is uncertain. The TCR was taken from a male donor with ankylosing spondylitis or in good health (not recorded which). Sequencing was done on a sample of blood, either unsorted or a sorted T cell fraction (not recorded which). DNA of the CDR3: TGTGCCAGCAGCTCATCCAGGGAAGCTTTCTTT. Residues: CASSSSREAFF.